This T cell receptor beta chain was identified during a study of cytomegalovirus exposure and HLA in healthy donors. Study as a whole: When 350 to 500 donors were genotyped, over 80% of them were found to fall in the Caucasian-associated ancestry cluster. Study conclusions and caveats: Altogether, some 170 TCR beta chains were recorded as cytomegalovirus-associated.

A word on this clone: What it binds is unknown. A read error may account for a junction end that differs from germline.

Germline CDR1 MNHNS, CDR2 SASEGT. This CDR3 comprises 13 residues. PCR was performed using 60 Vbeta and 13 Jbeta primers. As processed by the authors: In a later analysis, the count reached some 88 million unique TCR beta chains, with roughly 9.9 million shared. Profiled with immunoSEQ multiplex PCR; TCRdb holds only in-frame clones, not every one. V and J calls plus clone size are reproduced from that table; the DNA served to infer D and trimming. This table holds about 93,000 clones, roughly four fifths found once. Sequences were obtained from PBMCs. The V gene is TRBV6-1, the J gene TRBJ2-1; a weak D match, TRBD2 (5 bases). This TCR was recovered from a man younger than 45 in good health and CMV-seronegative. The CDR3 DNA follows: TGTGCCTGCAGTGAATCCCCTGACTATCGTCGGTTCTTC. The encoded protein is CACSESPDYRRFF.